This T cell receptor (beta chain) came from a study of blood T cell repertoires in COVID-19. The CDR3 spans 18 residues. CDR1 is LNHNV and CDR2 is YYDKDF in the germline V gene (reference sequence). After removal of 0 bases from V and 4 bases from J, the junction contained 13 bases not matched to a gene. Under the authors' procedure: Nucleated cell number was recorded as an estimate derived from reference gene primer amplification. TCRdb's copy holds only in-frame clones and misses some; the assay was immunoSEQ multiplex PCR. That table is the source of V, J and clone size, and D and trimming were worked out from the DNA. This sample has roughly 150,000 clones, with approximately 92% found just once.

The gene calls are TRBV15 and TRBJ2-7, with 9 positions matching TRBD2. The TCR was taken from a woman in her thirties or forties with acute or convalescent COVID-19. Source material: peripheral blood. Here the CDR3 DNA reads TGTGCCACCAGCAGAGAGACGAGAGCTAGCGGGACGGATTACGAGCAGTACTTC. This encodes CATSRETRASGTDYEQYF.